This T cell receptor beta chain was recovered during a study of T cell repertoires in cytomegalovirus infection. The CDR3 runs to 16 residues. V trimming: 3 bases; J trimming: 0 bases; junction bases outside the gene matches: 4. CDR1 and CDR2 (germline): KGHSH, LQKENI. Study-level findings and limits: The ex vivo response showed dominance by HLA-C-restricted CMV-specific TCR beta clonotypes.

With regard to this clonotype: Its antigen is currently unknown.

TCRdb passed the reads through MiXCR, listing each CDR3 protein once. The table has some 220,000 distinct CDR3 sequences, roughly two fifths seen once. The chain has TRBV18 and TRBJ2-1; 8 bases are shared with TRBD2. This clonotype was sampled from a human donor in good health (CMV status not recorded). Some clones in this sample may be carry-over from other donors' samples. This sample comprised CD8+ T cells from cultured PBMCs, obtained from culture after CMV antigen stimulation. The CDR3 reads CASSPSSGSSYNEQFF. The CDR3 nucleotides read TGTGCCAGCTCACCTTCGAGCGGGAGCTCCTACAATGAGCAGTTCTTC.